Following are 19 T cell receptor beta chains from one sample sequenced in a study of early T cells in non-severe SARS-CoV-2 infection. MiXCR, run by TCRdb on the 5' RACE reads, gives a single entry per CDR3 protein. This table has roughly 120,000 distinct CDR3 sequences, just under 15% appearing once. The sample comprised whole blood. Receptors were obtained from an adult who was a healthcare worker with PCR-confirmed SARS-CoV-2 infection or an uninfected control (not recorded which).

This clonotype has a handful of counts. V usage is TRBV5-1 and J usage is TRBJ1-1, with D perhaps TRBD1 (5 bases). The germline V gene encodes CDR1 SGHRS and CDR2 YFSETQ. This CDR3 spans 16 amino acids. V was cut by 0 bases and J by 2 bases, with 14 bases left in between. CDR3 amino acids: CASSLEGGTVNTEAFF. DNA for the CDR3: TGCGCCAGCAGCTTGGAGGGCGGGACGGTCAACACTGAAGCTTTCTTT.

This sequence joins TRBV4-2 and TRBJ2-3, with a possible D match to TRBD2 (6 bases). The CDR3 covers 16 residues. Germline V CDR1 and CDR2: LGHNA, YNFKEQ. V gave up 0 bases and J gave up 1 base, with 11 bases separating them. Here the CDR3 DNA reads TGTGCCAGCAGCCAAGACTGGGGGGTGCGCACAGATACGCAGTATTTT. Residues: CASSQDWGVRTDTQYF.

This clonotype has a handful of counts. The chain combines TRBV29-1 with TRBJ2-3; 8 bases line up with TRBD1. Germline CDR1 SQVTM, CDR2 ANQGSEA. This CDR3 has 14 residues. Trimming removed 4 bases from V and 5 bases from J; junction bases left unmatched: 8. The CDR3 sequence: CSVARAQGVDTQYF. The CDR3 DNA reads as TGCAGCGTTGCAAGGGCACAGGGGGTAGATACGCAGTATTTT.

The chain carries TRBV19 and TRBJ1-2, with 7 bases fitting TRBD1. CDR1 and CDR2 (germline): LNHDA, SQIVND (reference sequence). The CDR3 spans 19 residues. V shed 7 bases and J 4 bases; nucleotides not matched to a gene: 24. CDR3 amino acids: CASTPVGRDSRREVYGYTF. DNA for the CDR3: TGTGCCAGTACTCCGGTTGGCCGGGACAGCCGCAGGGAGGTCTATGGCTACACCTTC.

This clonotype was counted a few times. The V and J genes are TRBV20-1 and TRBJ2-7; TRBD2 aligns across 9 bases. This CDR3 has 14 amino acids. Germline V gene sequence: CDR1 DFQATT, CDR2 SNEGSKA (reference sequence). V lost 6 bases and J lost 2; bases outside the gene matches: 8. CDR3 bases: TGCAGTGCGCCCATAGCGGGGGTCACCTACGAGCAGTACTTC. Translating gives CSAPIAGVTYEQYF.

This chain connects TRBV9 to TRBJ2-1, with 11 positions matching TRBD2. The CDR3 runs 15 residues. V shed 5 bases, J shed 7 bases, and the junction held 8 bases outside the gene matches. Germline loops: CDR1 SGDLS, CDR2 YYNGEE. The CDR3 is CASSLAGGRENEQFF. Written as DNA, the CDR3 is TGTGCCAGCAGTTTAGCGGGGGGGCGAGAGAATGAGCAGTTCTTC.

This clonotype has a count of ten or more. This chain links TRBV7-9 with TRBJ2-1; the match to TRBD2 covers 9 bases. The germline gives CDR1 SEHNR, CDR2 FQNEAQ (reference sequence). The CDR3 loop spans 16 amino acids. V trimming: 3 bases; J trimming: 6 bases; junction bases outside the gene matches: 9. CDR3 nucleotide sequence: TGTGCCAGCAGCTTCCTGAGGGGACTAGCTACCAATGAGCAGTTCTTC. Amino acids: CASSFLRGLATNEQFF. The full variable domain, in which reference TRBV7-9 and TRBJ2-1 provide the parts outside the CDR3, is DTGVSQNPRHKITKRGQNVTFRCDPISEHNRLYWYRQTLGQGPEFLTYFQNEAQLEKSRLLSDRFSAERPKGSFSTLEIQRTEQGDSAMYLCASSFLRGLATNEQFFGPGTRLTVL.

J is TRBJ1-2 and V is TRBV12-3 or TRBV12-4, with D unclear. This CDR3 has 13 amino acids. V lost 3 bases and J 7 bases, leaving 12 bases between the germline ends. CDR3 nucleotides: TGTGCCAGCAGTTTCTCGGGTTCGGGTGGCTACACCTTC. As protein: CASSFSGSGGYTF.

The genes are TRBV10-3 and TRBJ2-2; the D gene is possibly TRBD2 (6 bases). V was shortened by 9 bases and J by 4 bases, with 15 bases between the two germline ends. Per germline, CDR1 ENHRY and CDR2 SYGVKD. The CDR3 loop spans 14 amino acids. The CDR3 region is CAIRREAGTGELFF. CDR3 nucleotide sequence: TGTGCCATAAGGAGGGAGGCCGGCACCGGGGAGCTGTTTTTT.

This CDR3 is CASSFLASGGLAGITDTQYF. CDR3 DNA: TGTGCCAGCAGCTTCCTAGCTTCGGGCGGACTAGCAGGAATCACAGATACGCAGTATTTT. The rearrangement uses TRBV7-6 and TRBJ2-3; 8 nucleotides agree with TRBD2. Germline V lookup: CDR1 SGHVS, CDR2 FNYEAQ. The J segment lost 2 bases and the V segment lost 3 bases, leaving 19 bases of the junction unmatched. The CDR3 is made up of 20 amino acids.

CDR3 nucleotide sequence: TGTGCCAGCAGCGCCGGACTAGCGGGGGGGGCAGAGACCCAGTACTTC. It specifies CASSAGLAGGAETQYF. The chain couples TRBV7-8 to TRBJ2-5, with TRBD2 matching over 15 bases. CDR3 length: 16 amino acids. Germline loops: CDR1 SGHVS, CDR2 FQNEAQ. With 5 bases clipped from V and 4 bases from J, the junction kept 5 bases outside the gene matches.

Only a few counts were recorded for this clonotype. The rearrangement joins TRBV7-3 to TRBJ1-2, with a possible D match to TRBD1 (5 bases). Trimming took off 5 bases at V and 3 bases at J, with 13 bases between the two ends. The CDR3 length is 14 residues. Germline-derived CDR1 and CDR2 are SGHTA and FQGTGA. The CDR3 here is CASSPRGDHYGYTF. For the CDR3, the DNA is TGTGCCAGCAGCCCCCGCGGGGACCACTATGGCTACACCTTC. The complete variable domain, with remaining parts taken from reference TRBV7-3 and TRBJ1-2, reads GAGVSQTPSNKVTEKGKYVELRCDPISGHTALYWYRQSLGQGPEFLIYFQGTGAADDSGLPNDRFFAVRPEGSVSTLKIQRTERGDSAVYLCASSPRGDHYGYTFGSGTRLTVV.

The CDR3 DNA reads as TGTGCCAGCAGCTTAAGGGGGGGTCTGTTTTTT. Translating gives CASSLRGGLFF. The rearrangement uses TRBV11-2 and TRBJ2-2, with D possibly TRBD2 on 7 matching bases. This CDR3 comprises 11 residues. The germline V gene has CDR1 SGHAT and CDR2 FQNNGV. The V gene lost 2 bases and the J gene lost 14 bases, with 9 bases spanning the gap.

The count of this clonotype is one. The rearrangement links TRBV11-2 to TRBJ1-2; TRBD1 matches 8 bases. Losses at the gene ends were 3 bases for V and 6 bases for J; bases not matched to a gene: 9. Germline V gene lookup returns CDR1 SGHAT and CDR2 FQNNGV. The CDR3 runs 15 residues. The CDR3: CASSLTGESGNGYTF. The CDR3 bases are TGTGCCAGCAGCTTGACAGGGGAATCGGGAAATGGCTACACCTTC.

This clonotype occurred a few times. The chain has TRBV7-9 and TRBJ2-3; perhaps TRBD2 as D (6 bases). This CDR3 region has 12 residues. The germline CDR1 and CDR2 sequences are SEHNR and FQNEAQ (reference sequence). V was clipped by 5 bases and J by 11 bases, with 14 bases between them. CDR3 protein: CASSPRPGRQYF. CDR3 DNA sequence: TGTGCCAGCAGCCCACGTCCCGGGAGGCAGTATTTT.

The CDR3 loop reads CATSTERGVPTF. In nucleotides, the CDR3 is TGTGCCACCTCGACCGAAAGGGGGGTACCGACTTTC. The chain carries TRBV12-3 or TRBV12-4 and TRBJ2-6; D may correspond to TRBD1 or TRBD2 (6 bases each). Deletions cut 10 bases from V and 18 bases from J, with 22 bases between. CDR3 size: 12 residues.

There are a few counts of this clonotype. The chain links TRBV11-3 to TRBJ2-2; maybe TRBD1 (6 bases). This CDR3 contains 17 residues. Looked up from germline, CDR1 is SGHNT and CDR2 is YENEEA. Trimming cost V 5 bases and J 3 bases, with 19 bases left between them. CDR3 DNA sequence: TGTGCCAGCAGCCCTGGTACAGGGTGGAGCGACACCGGGGAGCTGTTTTTT. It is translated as CASSPGTGWSDTGELFF.

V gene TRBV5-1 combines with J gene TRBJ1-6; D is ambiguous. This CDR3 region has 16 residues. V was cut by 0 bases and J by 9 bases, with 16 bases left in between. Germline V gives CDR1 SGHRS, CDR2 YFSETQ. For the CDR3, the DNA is TGCGCCAGCAGCTTGGCCGGGGTAGAATGGGGTTCACCCCTCCACTTT. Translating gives CASSLAGVEWGSPLHF. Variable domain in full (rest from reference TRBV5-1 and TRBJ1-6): KAGVTQTPRYLIKTRGQQVTLSCSPISGHRSVSWYQQTPGQGLQFLFEYFSETQRNKGNFPGRFSGRQFSNSRSEMNVSTLELGDSALYLCASSLAGVEWGSPLHFGNGTRLTVT.

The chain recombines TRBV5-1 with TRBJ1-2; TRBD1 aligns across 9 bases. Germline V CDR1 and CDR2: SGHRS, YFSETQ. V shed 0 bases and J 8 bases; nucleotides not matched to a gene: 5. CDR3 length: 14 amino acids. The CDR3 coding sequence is TGCGCCAGCAGCTTGGCCGGACAGGGGAGAGGCTACACCTTC. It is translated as CASSLAGQGRGYTF.